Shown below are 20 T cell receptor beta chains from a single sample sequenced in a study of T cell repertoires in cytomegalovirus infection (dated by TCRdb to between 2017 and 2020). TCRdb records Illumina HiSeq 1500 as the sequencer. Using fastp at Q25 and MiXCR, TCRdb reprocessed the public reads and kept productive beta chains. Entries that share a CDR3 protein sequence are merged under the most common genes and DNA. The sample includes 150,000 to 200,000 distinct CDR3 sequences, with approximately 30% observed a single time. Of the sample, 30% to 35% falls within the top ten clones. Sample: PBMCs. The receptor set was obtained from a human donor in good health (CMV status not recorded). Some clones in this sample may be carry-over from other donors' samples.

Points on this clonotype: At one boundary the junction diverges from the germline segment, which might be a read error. Here the CDR3 reads CSSSFENQPQHF. The CDR3 DNA is TGTTCCAGCAGTTTCGAAAATCAGCCCCAGCATTTT. V and J are TRBV25-1 and TRBJ1-5; D is unclear. CDR3 size: 12 residues. In germline, CDR1 is MGHDK, CDR2 SYGVNS.

The CDR3 loop is CASSELASPYNEQFF. CDR3 coding DNA: TGTGCCAGCAGTGAACTAGCCTCTCCCTACAATGAGCAGTTCTTC. The chain joins TRBV2 to TRBJ2-1; TRBD2 is a possible D gene (5 bases). CDR3 size: 15 residues. Per the germline V gene, CDR1 is SNHLY and CDR2 is FYNNEI. The V and J ends lost 2 bases and 2 bases respectively, with 10 bases between them. The full variable domain, in which reference TRBV2 and TRBJ2-1 provide the parts outside the CDR3, is EPEVTQTPSHQVTQMGQEVILRCVPISNHLYFYWYRQILGQKVEFLVSFYNNEISEKSEIFDDQFSVERPDGSNFTLKIRSTKLEDSAMYFCASSELASPYNEQFFGPGTRLTVL.

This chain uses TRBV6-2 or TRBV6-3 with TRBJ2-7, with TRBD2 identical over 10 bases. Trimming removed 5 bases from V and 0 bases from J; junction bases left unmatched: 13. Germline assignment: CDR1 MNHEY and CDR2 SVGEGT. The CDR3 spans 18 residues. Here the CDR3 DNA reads TGTGCCAGCAGTCACCCAGGGTTCGGACTAGCGGACTCCTACGAGCAGTACTTC. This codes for CASSHPGFGLADSYEQYF.

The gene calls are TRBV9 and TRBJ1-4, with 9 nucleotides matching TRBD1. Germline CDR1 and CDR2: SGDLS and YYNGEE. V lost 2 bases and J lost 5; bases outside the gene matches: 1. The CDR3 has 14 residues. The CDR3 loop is CASSVGQGNEKLFF. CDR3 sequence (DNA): TGTGCCAGCAGCGTCGGACAGGGGAATGAAAAACTGTTTTTT.

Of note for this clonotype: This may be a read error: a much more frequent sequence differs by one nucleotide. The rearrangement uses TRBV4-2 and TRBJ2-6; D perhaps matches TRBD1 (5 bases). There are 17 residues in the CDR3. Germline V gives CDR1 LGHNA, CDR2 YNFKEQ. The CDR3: CASSEPATASGANVPTF. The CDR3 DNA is TGTGCCAGCAGCGAGCCCGCGACAGCATCTGGGGCCAACGTCCCGACTTTC.

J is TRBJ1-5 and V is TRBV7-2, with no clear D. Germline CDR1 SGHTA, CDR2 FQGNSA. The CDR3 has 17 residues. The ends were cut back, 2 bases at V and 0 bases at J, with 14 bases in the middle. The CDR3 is CASSLFSQHNSNQPQHF. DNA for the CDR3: TGTGCCAGCAGCTTATTTTCCCAGCATAATAGCAATCAGCCCCAGCATTTT.

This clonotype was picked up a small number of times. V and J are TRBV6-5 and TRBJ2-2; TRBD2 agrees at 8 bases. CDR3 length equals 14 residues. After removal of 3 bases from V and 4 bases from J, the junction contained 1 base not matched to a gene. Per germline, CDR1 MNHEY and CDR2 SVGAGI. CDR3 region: CASSYAGGTGELFF. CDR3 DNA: TGTGCCAGCAGTTATGCGGGGGGCACCGGGGAGCTGTTTTTT.

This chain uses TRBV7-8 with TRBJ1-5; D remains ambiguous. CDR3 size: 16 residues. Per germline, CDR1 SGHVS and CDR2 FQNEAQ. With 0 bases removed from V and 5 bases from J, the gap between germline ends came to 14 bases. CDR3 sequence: CASSLASWRSDQPQHF. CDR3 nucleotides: TGTGCCAGCAGCTTAGCAAGTTGGCGGTCCGATCAGCCCCAGCATTTT.

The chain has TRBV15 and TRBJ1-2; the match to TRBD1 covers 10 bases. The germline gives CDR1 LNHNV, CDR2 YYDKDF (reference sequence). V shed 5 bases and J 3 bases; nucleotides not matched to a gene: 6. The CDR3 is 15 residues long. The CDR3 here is CATSPRGTGDYGYTF. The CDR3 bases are TGTGCCACCAGCCCACGGGGGACAGGGGACTATGGCTACACCTTC.

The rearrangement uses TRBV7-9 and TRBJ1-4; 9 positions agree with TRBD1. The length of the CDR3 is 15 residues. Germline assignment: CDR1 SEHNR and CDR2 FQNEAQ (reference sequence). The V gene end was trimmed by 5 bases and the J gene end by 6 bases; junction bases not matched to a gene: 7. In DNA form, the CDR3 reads TGTGCCAGCAGCCCCATGGACAGGGGTGATGAAAAACTGTTTTTT. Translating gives CASSPMDRGDEKLFF.

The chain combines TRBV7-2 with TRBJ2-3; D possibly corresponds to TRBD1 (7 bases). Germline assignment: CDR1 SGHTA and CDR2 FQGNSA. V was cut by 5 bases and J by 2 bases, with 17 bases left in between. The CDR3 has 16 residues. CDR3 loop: CASSHRQGGSTDTQYF. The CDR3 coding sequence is TGTGCCAGCAGCCACAGACAGGGAGGCTCCACAGATACGCAGTATTTT. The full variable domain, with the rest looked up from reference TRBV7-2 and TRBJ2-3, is GAGVSQSPSNKVTEKGKDVELRCDPISGHTALYWYRQSLGQGLEFLIYFQGNSAPDKSGLPSDRFSAERTGGSVSTLTIQRTQQEDSAVYLCASSHRQGGSTDTQYFGPGTRLTVL.

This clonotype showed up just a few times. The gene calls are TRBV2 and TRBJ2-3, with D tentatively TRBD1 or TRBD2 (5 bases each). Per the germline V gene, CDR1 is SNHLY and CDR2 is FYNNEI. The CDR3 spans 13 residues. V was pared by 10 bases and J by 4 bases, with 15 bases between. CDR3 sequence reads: CATTGRLADTQYF. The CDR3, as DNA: TGTGCCACTACGGGACGATTGGCAGATACGCAGTATTTT. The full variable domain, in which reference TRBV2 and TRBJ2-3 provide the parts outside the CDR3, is EPEVTQTPSHQVTQMGQEVILRCVPISNHLYFYWYRQILGQKVEFLVSFYNNEISEKSEIFDDQFSVERPDGSNFTLKIRSTKLEDSAMYFCATTGRLADTQYFGPGTRLTVL.

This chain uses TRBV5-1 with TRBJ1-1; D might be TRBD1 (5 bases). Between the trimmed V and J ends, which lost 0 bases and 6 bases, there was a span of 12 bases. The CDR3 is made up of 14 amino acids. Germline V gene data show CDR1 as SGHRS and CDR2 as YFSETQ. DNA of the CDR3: TGCGCCAGCAGCTTGGTCGGAGGGGACCCTGAAGCTTTCTTT. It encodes CASSLVGGDPEAFF.

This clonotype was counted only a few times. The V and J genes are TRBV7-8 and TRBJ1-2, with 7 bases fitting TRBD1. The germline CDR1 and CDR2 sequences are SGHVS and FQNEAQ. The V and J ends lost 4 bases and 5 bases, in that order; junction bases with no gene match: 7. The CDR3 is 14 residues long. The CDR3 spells CASSSGTADYGYTF. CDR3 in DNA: TGTGCCAGCAGCTCTGGGACAGCGGATTATGGCTACACCTTC.

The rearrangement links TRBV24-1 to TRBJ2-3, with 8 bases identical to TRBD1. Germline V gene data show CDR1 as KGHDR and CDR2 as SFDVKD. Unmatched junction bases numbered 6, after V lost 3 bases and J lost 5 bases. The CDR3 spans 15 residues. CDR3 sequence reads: CATSDPGQGGDTQYF. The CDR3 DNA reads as TGTGCCACCAGTGATCCTGGACAGGGAGGAGATACGCAGTATTTT.

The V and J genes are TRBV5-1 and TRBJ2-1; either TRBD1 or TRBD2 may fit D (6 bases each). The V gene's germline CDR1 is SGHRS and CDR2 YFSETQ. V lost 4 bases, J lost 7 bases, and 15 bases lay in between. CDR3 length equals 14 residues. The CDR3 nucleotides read TGCGCCAGCAGCCGGGGGCACAGGACAAATGAGCAGTTCTTC. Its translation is CASSRGHRTNEQFF.

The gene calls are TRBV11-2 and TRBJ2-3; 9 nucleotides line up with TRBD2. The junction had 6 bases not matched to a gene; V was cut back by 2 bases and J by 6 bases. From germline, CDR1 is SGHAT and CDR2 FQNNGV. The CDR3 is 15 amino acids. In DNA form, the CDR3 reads TGTGCCAGCAGCTTACCTAGCGGGGATAAGGATACGCAGTATTTT. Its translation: CASSLPSGDKDTQYF.

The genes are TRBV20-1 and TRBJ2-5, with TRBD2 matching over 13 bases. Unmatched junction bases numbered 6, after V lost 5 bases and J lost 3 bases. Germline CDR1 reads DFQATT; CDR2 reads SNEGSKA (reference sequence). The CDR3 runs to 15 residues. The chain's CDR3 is CSAQSGTSGEETQYF. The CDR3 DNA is TGCAGTGCTCAATCCGGGACTAGCGGGGAAGAGACCCAGTACTTC.

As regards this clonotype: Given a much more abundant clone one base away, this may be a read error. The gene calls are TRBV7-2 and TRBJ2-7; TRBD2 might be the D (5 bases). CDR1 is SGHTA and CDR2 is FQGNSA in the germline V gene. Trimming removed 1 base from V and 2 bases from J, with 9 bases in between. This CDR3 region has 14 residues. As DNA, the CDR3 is TGTGCCAGCAGCTTAGTAGGGAGCCCCTACGAGCAGTACTTC. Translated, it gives CASSLVGSPYEQYF.

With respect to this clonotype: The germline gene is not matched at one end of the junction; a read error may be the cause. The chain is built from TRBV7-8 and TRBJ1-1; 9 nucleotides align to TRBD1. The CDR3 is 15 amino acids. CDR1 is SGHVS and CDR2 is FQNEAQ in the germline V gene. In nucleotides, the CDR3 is TGTGCCAGCAGCCCAAACTCGGACAGGGGCACTGATGCTTTCTTT. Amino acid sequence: CASSPNSDRGTDAFF.